This TCR beta chain was sequenced in a study of cytomegalovirus exposure and HLA in healthy donors. Researchers ran the PCR with 60 Vbeta and 13 Jbeta primers. Measured with immunoSEQ multiplex PCR; TCRdb has only the in-frame clones, and not every one. The repertoire holds about 97,000 clones, with 73% as singletons. Sequenced sample: PBMCs. The receptor was isolated from a man aged 40-55 years in good health and CMV-seronegative.

Written as DNA, the CDR3 is TGTGCCAGCAGTGAGACCGGGACAGGGAGGGGTGAGCAGTACTTC. Protein: CASSETGTGRGEQYF. The J gene is TRBJ2-7, the V gene TRBV6-1, with TRBD1 matching 9 bases. The CDR3 runs 15 residues. In germline, CDR1 is MNHNS, CDR2 SASEGT. V gave up 3 bases and J gave up 7 bases; unmatched junction bases: 10.